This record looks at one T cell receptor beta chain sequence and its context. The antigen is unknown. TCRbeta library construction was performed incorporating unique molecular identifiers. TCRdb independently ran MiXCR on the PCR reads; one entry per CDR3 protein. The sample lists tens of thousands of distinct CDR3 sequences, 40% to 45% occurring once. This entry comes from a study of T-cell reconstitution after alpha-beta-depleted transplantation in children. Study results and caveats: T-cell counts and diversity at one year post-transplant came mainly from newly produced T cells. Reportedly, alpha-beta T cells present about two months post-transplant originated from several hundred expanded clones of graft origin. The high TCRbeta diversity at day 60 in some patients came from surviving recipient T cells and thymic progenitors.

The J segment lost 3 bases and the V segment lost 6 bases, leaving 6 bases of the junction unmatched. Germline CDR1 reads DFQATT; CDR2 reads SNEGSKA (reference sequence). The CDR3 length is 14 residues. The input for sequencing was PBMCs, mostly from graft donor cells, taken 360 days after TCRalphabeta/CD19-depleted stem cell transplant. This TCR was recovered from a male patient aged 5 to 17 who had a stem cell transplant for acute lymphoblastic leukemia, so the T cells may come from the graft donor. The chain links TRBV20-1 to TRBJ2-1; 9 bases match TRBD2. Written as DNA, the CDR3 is TGCAGTGCCCTAGCGGGGCTTCTCTACAATGAGCAGTTCTTC. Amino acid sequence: CSALAGLLYNEQFF.